A single T cell receptor beta chain is shown here with its context. Its antigen is still unknown. No much larger clone exists at a distance of one base, and base qualities are not known. This entry comes from a study of CD8 T cells in Susac syndrome (dated by TCRdb to the late 2010s). About the full investigation: Among the sequenced Susac syndrome patients, six had clinically active disease and roughly 8 were in clinical remission. At blood withdrawal, Susac syndrome patients were either therapy-naive, taking corticosteroids (in some cases with IVIg as well), or taking IVIg alone. Whether CD8+ T cell activation and differentiation in Susac syndrome was antigen driven was tested using repertoire sequencing. Overall study outcomes, separate from this receptor: The study acknowledged that relatively few individuals were included in the TCR sequencing and HLA analysis. In patients with Susac syndrome, the CD4+ T cell repertoire showed no detectable clonal expansion.

The CDR3 spans 11 residues, from the cysteine through the phenylalanine. Only the CDR3 DNA is retained, 33 bases long and in frame from the first base. V was cut back by 9 bases and J by 8 bases, leaving a gap of 13 bases between them. Looking up the germline V gene yields CDR1 MDHEN and CDR2 SYDVKM. Peripheral blood CD8+ and CD4+ T cells from healthy donors, Susac syndrome patients and multiple sclerosis patients were profiled by high-throughput TCR beta sequencing. The Susac syndrome patients fulfilled recently defined diagnostic criteria for either definite or probable disease. Bulk CD8+ and CD4+ T cells were purified by magnetic negative isolation, while CD8+ TEMRA cells were enriched using FACS. Blood was collected in EDTA tubes and processed within 24 hours, with PBMCs isolated through density gradient centrifugation. PBMCs destined for TCR sequencing were cryopreserved in liquid nitrogen and later thawed in a 37 °C water bath. Purity of sorted or isolated CD4+, CD8+ and CD8+ TEMRA cells was at least 90%.

RNA was extracted using the RNeasy kit, and about 0.5 to 1 microgram was reverse transcribed with random hexamers. The immunoSEQ multiplex PCR assay, covering 54 Vbeta and 13 Jbeta segments, was used to amplify TCR beta CDR3 regions. Bias from PCR amplification was corrected by using a synthetic template baseline for primer optimization and for computational correction. The paper's data handling went like this. Only productive sequences were kept, with reads annotated to V, D and J genes according to IMGT and analyzed in immunoSEQ Analyzer. Clonality was calculated as one minus the Shannon entropy normalized by log2 of the number of productive unique sequences. For each patient and control, public and private clones were evaluated among the 100 most prevalent clones. Susac-specific clones were defined as absent from healthy and MS cohorts, over a thousand published viral clones and other ImmuneACCESS disease sequences. The raw public data were reprocessed by TCRdb itself: fastp quality trimming at Q25, MiXCR clonotype calling, in-frame beta chains only. Identical CDR3 protein sequences are pooled into one entry, listed with their most common genes and DNA. The V and J calls and clone size come from TCRdb's table, not from the authors' own analysis. Counted in this sample were over 150,000 distinct CDR3 sequences; approximately 95% of them appeared once. In total, the top ten clones hold approximately 0.12% of the sample.

Source material: CD4+ T cells from PBMCs. The sequence derives from a human donor with Susac syndrome. The rearranged chain carries TRBV28 and TRBJ1-2; tentative D gene TRBD1, with 5 bases matching. The CDR3 region has the sequence CASQGIRGYTF. The DNA sequence reads TGTGCCAGTCAGGGTATCAGAGGCTACACCTTC.